One sample yielded the 5 T cell receptor beta chains listed below, sequenced in a study of CD8+ T cells in alopecia areata. Reverse transcription of extracted RNA yielded cDNA, which provided the sequencing template. Assay used: immunoSEQ multiplex PCR; TCRdb lists only in-frame clones, some missing. Found here are 200,000 to 250,000 clones, about 58% of them singletons; the top ten hold 1.5% to 2%. Specified treatment: oral pan-JAK inhibitor, 5-10 mg twice daily. Material: CD4+ T cells sorted from blood, obtained at week 4, from a patient treated with tofacitinib. All receptors derive from a human donor with alopecia areata.

This chain connects TRBV27 to TRBJ1-6; D is unresolved. This CDR3 spans 14 amino acids. V lost 2 bases, J lost 6 bases, and 8 bases lay in between. Germline lookup yields CDR1 MNHEY and CDR2 SMNVEV (reference sequence). In DNA form, the CDR3 reads TGTGCCAGCAGTTTAGATGGAATTAATTCACCCCTCCACTTT. The encoded protein is CASSLDGINSPLHF.

This chain uses TRBV7-9 with TRBJ2-7; 9 bases line up with TRBD1. The trim removed 6 bases at V and 5 bases at J, leaving 8 bases unmatched. The CDR3 has 14 amino acids. Germline V lookup: CDR1 SEHNR, CDR2 FQNEAQ (reference sequence). This CDR3 reads CASRRGQGSHEQYF. CDR3 in DNA: TGTGCCAGCAGAAGGGGACAGGGTAGCCACGAGCAGTACTTC.

The chain employs TRBV20-1 and TRBJ1-1, with D uncertain. V was shortened by 3 bases and J by 4 bases, with 6 bases between the two germline ends. Germline V gives CDR1 DFQATT, CDR2 SNEGSKA (reference sequence). This CDR3 region has 11 residues. CDR3 amino acids: CSARRSTEAFF. CDR3 in DNA: TGCAGTGCTAGGAGGAGCACTGAAGCTTTCTTT.

This clone has a handful of counts. The gene calls are TRBV7-2 and TRBJ2-7; D remains unclear. Germline V gene data show CDR1 as SGHTA and CDR2 as FQGNSA. Trimming cost V 4 bases and J 9 bases, with 10 bases left between them. This CDR3 has 11 amino acids. The CDR3 DNA reads TGTGCCAGCAGCTCAAGTTTTGTGCAGTACTTC. This gives the protein CASSSSFVQYF.

The chain joins TRBV6-5 to TRBJ2-2; 8 bases agree with TRBD1. There are 14 residues in the CDR3. CDR1 is MNHEY and CDR2 is SVGAGI in the germline V gene. The V segment lost 8 bases and the J segment 1 base; nucleotides outside the gene matches: 3. This chain's CDR3 is CASYGQGNTGELFF. The CDR3 bases are TGTGCCAGCTACGGACAGGGGAACACCGGGGAGCTGTTTTTT.